The subject of this entry is one T cell receptor (beta chain). The antigen remains unidentified. Trimming removed 5 bases from V and 2 bases from J; junction bases left unmatched: 6. The CDR3 has 14 residues. CDR1 SQVTM and CDR2 ANQGSEA come from the germline V gene. This specimen belongs to a study of cytomegalovirus exposure and HLA in healthy donors. Whole-study results and caveats: Earlier findings revealed that most TCR beta V segments proved productive either about 90% or about 30% of the time. TCR association rates varied by HLA locus in a later analysis, with DRB1 highest and HLA-C lowest. The study had only CMV serostatus as immune exposure information.

The PCR ran on 60 Vbeta and 13 Jbeta primers. Sequenced by immunoSEQ multiplex PCR; TCRdb stores in-frame clones only, minus some. Counted here are over 95,000 clones, about 78% occurring once; the ten biggest clones make up roughly 3%. The TCR sequence derives from a man aged 40-49 years in good health and CMV-seronegative. Sample: PBMCs. This chain uses TRBV29-1 with TRBJ2-3; 8 nucleotides align to TRBD2. The CDR3, as DNA: TGCAGCGTTCCCGGGAGGGCCAACACAGATACGCAGTATTTT. Protein: CSVPGRANTDTQYF.